This T cell receptor (beta chain) was found in a study of blood T cell repertoires in COVID-19. Looking at the study overall: COVID-19 samples, acute and convalescent, were from the United States, Italy and Spain. T cells, B-cell-depleted T cells, or PBMCs supplied cDNA or gDNA.

Seattle-derived patients entered the study during active infection and were followed longitudinally. After removal of 4 bases from V and 4 bases from J, the junction contained 12 bases not matched to a gene. The CDR3 totals 16 residues. CDR1 is SGHRS, CDR2 YFSETQ, per germline. Original data processing: Reference gene primer amplification gave nucleated cell count estimates. The table came from immunoSEQ multiplex PCR; TCRdb's copy has only in-frame clones and leaves some out. D and trimming were read from the DNA, whereas the V and J calls and clone size are those reported in that table. The table shows approximately 89,000 clones, with roughly 74% occurring only once.

The gene calls are TRBV5-1 and TRBJ1-1; 8 bases are a match to TRBD1. The sample comprised peripheral blood. The sequence derives from a man aged 65 to 85 with COVID-19, enrolled during active disease. The DNA for the CDR3 is TGCGCCAGCAGCGGAGGACAGGGTTTGAGTAGCACTGAAGCTTTCTTT. Its translation: CASSGGQGLSSTEAFF. Together with reference TRBV5-1 and TRBJ1-1, the CDR3 gives the full variable domain: KAGVTQTPRYLIKTRGQQVTLSCSPISGHRSVSWYQQTPGQGLQFLFEYFSETQRNKGNFPGRFSGRQFSNSRSEMNVSTLELGDSALYLCASSGGQGLSSTEAFFGQGTRLTVV.